Listed below are T cell receptor beta chains from one sample, sequenced in a study of beta chain features in type 1 diabetes. Sequencing used immunoSEQ multiplex PCR; TCRdb keeps in-frame clones, though not all of them. The table includes a few hundred thousand clones, approximately 28% detected once. The sample taken for sequencing was naive CD4+ T cells from blood. The receptors were gathered from a man between 18 and 29 years old in good health. The CDR3 runs from the conserved cysteine through the conserved F or W. The D gene is left open where the match is weak. Part of the rows lack a size; the others show once, few, many or a class for expanded clones.

D,V,size,J,CDR3,DNA
TRBD2,TRBV30,few,TRBJ2-7,CASKAGTSDSYEQYF,TGTGCCTCAAAAGCCGGGACTAGCGACTCCTACGAGCAGTACTTC
-,TRBV7-3,once,TRBJ2-3,CASSLGGEDTQYF,TGTGCCAGCTCCCTTGGGGGAGAGGATACGCAGTATTTT
TRBD1,TRBV4-1,-,TRBJ2-7,CASSHTEGTGGFYEQYF,TGCGCCAGCAGCCATACAGAGGGGACAGGGGGCTTCTACGAGCAGTACTTC
-,TRBV2,-,TRBJ1-2,CASRPTGIYGYTF,TGTGCCAGCAGGCCTACAGGGATCTATGGCTACACCTTC
TRBD1,TRBV14,once,TRBJ1-2,CASSHRDSYGYTF,TGTGCCAGCAGCCACCGGGACAGCTATGGCTACACCTTC
-,TRBV6-6,-,TRBJ2-7,CASSQGRTYEQYF,TGTGCCAGCAGTCAGGGCCGGACCTACGAGCAGTACTTC
-,TRBV15,-,TRBJ1-2,CATSRGLYKGDYGYTF,TGTGCCACCAGCAGGGGACTCTACAAAGGGGACTATGGCTACACCTTC
-,TRBV2,few,TRBJ2-7,CASSETGYEQYF,TGTGCCAGCAGTGAAACAGGTTACGAGCAGTACTTC
-,TRBV5-1,few,TRBJ2-1,CASSSGTLINNEQFF,TGCGCCAGCAGCTCCGGGACGCTAATCAACAATGAGCAGTTCTTC
TRBD2,TRBV6-5,-,TRBJ2-3,CASSYRLAGTDTQYF,TGTGCCAGCAGTTACCGACTAGCGGGGACAGATACGCAGTATTTT
-,TRBV7-2,-,TRBJ2-1,CASSSGLNNEQFF,TGTGCCAGCAGCTCAGGACTAAACAATGAGCAGTTCTTC
TRBD2,TRBV5-1,-,TRBJ2-3,CASSPTSGRTDTQYF,TGCGCCAGCAGTCCGACTAGCGGGAGAACAGATACGCAGTATTTT
-,TRBV6-5,few,TRBJ1-4,CASSYSEGNEKLFF,TGTGCCAGCAGTTATTCCGAGGGTAATGAAAAACTGTTTTTT
TRBD2,TRBV18,-,TRBJ2-1,CASSPWTSGGFSYNEQFF,TGTGCCAGCTCACCTTGGACTAGCGGAGGGTTTTCCTACAATGAGCAGTTCTTC
-,TRBV2,-,TRBJ1-2,CASRHRERDYGYTF,TGTGCCAGCAGGCACAGGGAGCGCGACTATGGCTACACCTTC
-,TRBV30,few,TRBJ2-7,CAWSGTPYEQYF,TGTGCCTGGAGTGGGACACCCTACGAGCAGTACTTC
-,TRBV7-3,few,TRBJ1-1,CASSLTGGNTEAFF,TGTGCCAGCAGCTTAACAGGGGGGAACACTGAAGCTTTCTTT
-,TRBV30,few,TRBJ2-4,CAWSAENIQYF,TGTGCCTGGAGTGCGGAAAACATTCAGTACTTC
-,TRBV29-1,-,TRBJ2-7,CSVGDVYYEQYF,TGCAGCGTTGGGGACGTATACTACGAGCAGTACTTC
-,TRBV7-3,-,TRBJ2-3,CASSPRVADTQYF,TGTGCCAGCAGCCCCCGTGTAGCGGATACGCAGTATTTT
TRBD2,TRBV18,-,TRBJ2-1,CASSRSLAGRSYNEQFF,TGTGCCAGCTCTCGCTCACTAGCGGGACGATCCTACAATGAGCAGTTCTTC
TRBD2,TRBV6-5,-,TRBJ2-1,CASSERGYYNEQFF,TGTGCCAGCAGTGAGCGGGGATATTACAATGAGCAGTTCTTC
TRBD1,TRBV7-2,-,TRBJ2-1,CASSLEGQGANEQFF,TGTGCCAGCAGCTTAGAAGGACAGGGGGCAAATGAGCAGTTCTTC
-,TRBV29-1,few,TRBJ1-1,CSAARGGLNTEAFF,TGCAGCGCCGCCCGGGGAGGGCTGAACACTGAAGCTTTCTTT
-,TRBV10-3,-,TRBJ2-7,CAIRDQRVSYEQYF,TGTGCCATCAGGGATCAGCGGGTCTCCTACGAGCAGTACTTC
TRBD1,TRBV30,few,TRBJ1-5,CAWSVTVAGGNQPQHF,TGTGCCTGGAGTGTTACAGTGGCAGGGGGGAATCAGCCCCAGCATTTT
-,TRBV25-1,few,TRBJ2-1,CASIPRGFAYNEQFF,TGTGCCAGCATTCCCAGGGGTTTTGCCTACAATGAGCAGTTCTTC
-,TRBV30,-,TRBJ1-1,CAWRRATEAFF,TGTGCCTGGAGACGGGCCACTGAAGCTTTCTTT
TRBD1,TRBV29-1,-,TRBJ1-5,CSVGTGNQPQHF,TGCAGCGTTGGGACAGGTAATCAGCCCCAGCATTTT
-,TRBV18,once,TRBJ2-1,CASSPLQVSSYNEQFF,TGTGCCAGCTCACCTCTCCAGGTATCCAGTTACAATGAGCAGTTCTTC
TRBD2,TRBV7-2,few,TRBJ2-1,CASSLRGGSTHNEQFF,TGTGCCAGCAGCTTAAGGGGCGGGAGCACCCACAATGAGCAGTTCTTC
-,TRBV30,few,TRBJ2-1,CAWSVGAPRDNEQFF,TGTGCCTGGAGTGTAGGGGCCCCGAGGGACAATGAGCAGTTCTTC
-,TRBV28,few,TRBJ2-5,CASIGETQYF,TGTGCCAGCATAGGAGAGACCCAGTACTTC
TRBD2,TRBV7-2,-,TRBJ2-2,CASSRSGRSDTGELFF,TGTGCCAGCAGCCGTAGCGGGAGAAGCGACACCGGGGAGCTGTTTTTT
-,TRBV28,-,TRBJ2-7,CASSSTSYEQYF,TGTGCCAGCAGTTCAACCAGCTACGAGCAGTACTTC
-,TRBV7-2,few,TRBJ1-5,CASSQGSNQPQHF,TGTGCCAGCAGCCAAGGTAGCAATCAGCCCCAGCATTTT
-,TRBV13,-,TRBJ2-5,CASSFTPNLQETQYF,TGTGCCAGCAGCTTCACCCCCAACCTTCAAGAGACCCAGTACTTC
-,TRBV30,-,TRBJ2-1,CAWTEDVYNEQFF,TGTGCCTGGACTGAGGACGTCTACAATGAGCAGTTCTTC
TRBD2,TRBV9,few,TRBJ2-2,CASSGLAENTGELFF,TGTGCCAGCAGTGGACTAGCGGAGAACACCGGGGAGCTGTTTTTT
-,TRBV28,-,TRBJ1-2,CASSFSGRYGYTF,TGTGCCAGCAGTTTTTCAGGCCGCTATGGCTACACCTTC
-,TRBV7-2,-,TRBJ2-7,CASSTSDSSYEQYF,TGTGCCAGCAGCACCTCTGACAGCTCCTACGAGCAGTACTTC
-,TRBV27,-,TRBJ1-4,CASSLDGAGPLLLFF,TGTGCCAGCAGTTTAGATGGGGCAGGCCCTCTCCTTCTGTTTTTT
-,TRBV5-1,few,TRBJ2-1,CASSPAGAILDEQFF,TGCGCCAGCAGCCCGGCAGGGGCAATCCTGGATGAGCAGTTCTTC